One sample yielded the 8 T cell receptor beta chains listed below, sequenced in a study of OX40 agonist ivuxolimab in advanced cancers. Data came from immunoSEQ multiplex PCR; TCRdb stores just in-frame clones and leaves some out. This sample carries 30,000 to 35,000 clones, approximately 89% of them seen once, and the ten largest clones take 35% to 40%. The sample in question was CD4+ or CD8+ T cells sorted from blood, obtained in a trial of the OX40 agonist ivuxolimab. Receptors originate from an adult with an advanced solid tumor such as melanoma, head and neck, liver or kidney cancer.

The J gene is TRBJ1-1, the V gene TRBV2, with D uncertain. Germline lookup yields CDR1 SNHLY and CDR2 FYNNEI. V was clipped by 7 bases and J by 6 bases, with 9 bases between them. The CDR3 covers 11 residues. The CDR3 protein is CASIWGPEAFF. The CDR3 DNA reads as TGTGCCAGCATTTGGGGTCCTGAAGCTTTCTTT.

In its sample, this clone was seen a few times. The chain combines TRBV19 with TRBJ1-2, with D perhaps matching TRBD1 (6 bases). The CDR3 runs to 14 residues. V shed 4 bases and J shed 4 bases, with 13 bases lying between them. Germline V CDR1 and CDR2: LNHDA, SQIVND (reference sequence). As DNA, the CDR3 is TGTGCCAGTAGTACGGACAGCGGCGTCTATGGCTACACCTTC. It encodes CASSTDSGVYGYTF. The full variable domain, with the rest looked up from reference TRBV19 and TRBJ1-2, is DGGITQSPKYLFRKEGQNVTLSCEQNLNHDAMYWYRQDPGQGLRLIYYSQIVNDFQKGDIAEGYSVSREKKESFPLTVTSAQKNPTAFYLCASSTDSGVYGYTFGSGTRLTVV.

The chain is built from TRBV29-1 and TRBJ2-3, with 7 bases lining up with TRBD2. Trimming cost V 5 bases and J 2 bases; bases outside gene matches: 10. CDR3 length: 15 amino acids. Looked up from germline, CDR1 is SQVTM and CDR2 is ANQGSEA. CDR3 bases: TGCAGCGTTAGTCTCGGGGGGATCTACACAGATACGCAGTATTTT. It specifies CSVSLGGIYTDTQYF.

The CDR3 DNA sequence: TGCGCCAGCAGCTCTACAGGGGTCCCAAGCAATCAGCCCCAGCATTTT. Translated: CASSSTGVPSNQPQHF. This chain uses TRBV4-1 with TRBJ1-5; 7 bases are shared with TRBD1. Germline V gene data show CDR1 as MGHRA and CDR2 as YSYEKL. V lost 5 bases to trimming and J lost 1 base; unmatched junction nucleotides: 8. The CDR3 loop spans 16 amino acids.

The chain joins TRBV5-4 to TRBJ2-7; TRBD2 might be the D (6 bases). V was clipped by 1 base and J by 1 base, with 12 bases between them. The CDR3 spans 15 residues. Germline V gene lookup returns CDR1 SGHNT and CDR2 YYREEE (reference sequence). The CDR3, as DNA: TGTGCCAGCAGCTTGATCGAGCGGGCTTCCTACGAGCAGTACTTC. As protein: CASSLIERASYEQYF.

The gene calls are TRBV15 and TRBJ2-5; 12 bases align to TRBD1. This CDR3 contains 15 residues. The germline CDR1 and CDR2 sequences are LNHNV and YYDKDF (reference sequence). V lost 5 bases, J lost 11 bases, and 12 bases stayed unmatched. The chain's CDR3 is CATSDRDRGLGEQYF. The CDR3 DNA sequence: TGTGCCACCAGCGACCGGGACAGGGGGCTAGGGGAGCAGTACTTC.

The chain joins TRBV2 to TRBJ1-1; possible D gene TRBD1, 6 bases. This CDR3 is built from 15 residues. V lost 7 bases and J lost 3, with 18 bases in between. In germline, CDR1 is SNHLY, CDR2 FYNNEI. CDR3 DNA: TGTGCCAGCACCGGGGGGGCAGGGGTGGACACTGAAGCTTTCTTT. Protein sequence: CASTGGAGVDTEAFF.

This rearrangement joins TRBV4-2 to TRBJ1-2; 7 nucleotides match TRBD1. The V gene's germline CDR1 is LGHNA and CDR2 YNFKEQ. Losses at the gene ends were 2 bases for V and 3 bases for J; bases not matched to a gene: 12. The CDR3 covers 17 residues. The CDR3 coding sequence is TGTGCCAGCAGCCAAATAGGGGGGACAGCAACCGACTATGGCTACACCTTC. Its protein product is CASSQIGGTATDYGYTF.